This T cell receptor (beta chain) originates from a study of CD8+ T cells in alopecia areata. Study context: Roughly 6-10-week-old female C3H/HeJ mice were grafted with skin from spontaneously alopecic approximately 6-13-month-old C3H/HeJ graft donors.

Of note for this clone: What it recognizes is unknown. Gene names and germline refer to mouse. The observed sequence ends 4 residues before the CDR3 terminus, with the missing tail filled in from the germline J gene.

Findings and limits, study-wide: It was less clear whether patients shared TCRs than it was in mice, possibly because of HLA.

V lost 1 base to trimming and J lost 0 bases, with 11 bases between them. The CDR3 sequence is 16 residues long. Germline-derived CDR1 and CDR2 are LGHNA and YNLKQL (reference sequence). Using CD4, CD8alpha, NKG2D, NKG2ACE and other markers, pooled cutaneous lymph node cells were sorted. In each case, RNA was isolated and then reverse transcribed into cDNA as the sequencing template. Some clones are missing from TCRdb's copy, which holds only in-frame ones; the method was immunoSEQ multiplex PCR. The sample has 200,000 to 300,000 clones, none seen only once. This chain uses TRBV5 with TRBJ2-3, with D tentatively TRBD1 or TRBD2 (6 bases each). The sequenced sample was CD4+ T cells sorted from a lymph node. The source is a C3H/HeJ mouse with alopecia areata. For this mouse line, the MHC haplotype is H2-k. The CDR3 is CASSQGGRFSAETLYF. The covered CDR3 bases are TGTGCCAGCAGCCAAGGGGGGCGGTTTAGTGCAGAA.